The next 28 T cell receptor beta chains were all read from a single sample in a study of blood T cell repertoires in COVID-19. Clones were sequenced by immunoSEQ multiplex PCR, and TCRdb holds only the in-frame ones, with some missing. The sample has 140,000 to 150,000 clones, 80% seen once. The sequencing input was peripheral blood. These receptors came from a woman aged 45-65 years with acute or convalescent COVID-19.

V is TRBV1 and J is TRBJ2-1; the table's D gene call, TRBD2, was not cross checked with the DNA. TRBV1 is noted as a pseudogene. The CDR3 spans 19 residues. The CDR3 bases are TGCACCAGCAGCCAAGATATAGGGGTAGCGGGGGGGCGAAGGTCTGAGCAGTTCTTC. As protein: CTSSQDIGVAGGRRSEQFF.

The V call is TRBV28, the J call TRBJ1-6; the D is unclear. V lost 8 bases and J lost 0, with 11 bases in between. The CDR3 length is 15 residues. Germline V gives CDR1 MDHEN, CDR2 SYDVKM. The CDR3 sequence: CASLTPSSYNSPLHF. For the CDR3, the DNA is TGTGCCAGCCTTACTCCTAGCTCCTATAATTCACCCCTCCACTTT.

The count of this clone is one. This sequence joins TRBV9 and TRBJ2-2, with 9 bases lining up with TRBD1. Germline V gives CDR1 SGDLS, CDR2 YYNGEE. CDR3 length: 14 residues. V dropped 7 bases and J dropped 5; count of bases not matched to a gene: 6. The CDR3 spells CASGGQGQTGELFF. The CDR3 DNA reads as TGTGCCAGCGGGGGACAGGGCCAGACCGGGGAGCTGTTTTTT.

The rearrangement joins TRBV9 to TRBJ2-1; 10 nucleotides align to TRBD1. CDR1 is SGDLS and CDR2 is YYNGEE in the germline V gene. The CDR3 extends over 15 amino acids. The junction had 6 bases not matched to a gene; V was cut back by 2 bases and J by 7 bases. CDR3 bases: TGTGCCAGCAGCGTGGGACAGGGGCAAATGAATGAGCAGTTCTTC. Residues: CASSVGQGQMNEQFF.

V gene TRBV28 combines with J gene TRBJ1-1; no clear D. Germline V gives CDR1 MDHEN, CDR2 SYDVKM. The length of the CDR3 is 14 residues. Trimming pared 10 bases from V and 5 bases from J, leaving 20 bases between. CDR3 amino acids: CATSSSGIVTEAFF. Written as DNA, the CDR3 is TGTGCCACCTCCTCGAGCGGAATAGTGACTGAAGCTTTCTTT.

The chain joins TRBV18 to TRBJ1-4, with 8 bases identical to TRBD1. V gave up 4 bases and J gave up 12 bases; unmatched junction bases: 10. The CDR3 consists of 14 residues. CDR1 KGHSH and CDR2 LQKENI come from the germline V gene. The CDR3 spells CASSRQGSSEELFF. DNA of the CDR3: TGTGCCAGCTCACGACAGGGGTCGTCGGAGGAACTGTTTTTT.

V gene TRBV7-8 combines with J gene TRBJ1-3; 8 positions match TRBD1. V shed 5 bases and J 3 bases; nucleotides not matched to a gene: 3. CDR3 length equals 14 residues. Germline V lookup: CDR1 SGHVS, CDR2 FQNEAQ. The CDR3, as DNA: TGTGCCAGCAGCCCTGGACAGGGTGGAAACACCATATATTTT. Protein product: CASSPGQGGNTIYF.

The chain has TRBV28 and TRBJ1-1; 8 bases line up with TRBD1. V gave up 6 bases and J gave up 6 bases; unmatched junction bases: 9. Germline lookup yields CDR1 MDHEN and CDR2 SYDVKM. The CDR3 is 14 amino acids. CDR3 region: CASRPGGSRAEAFF. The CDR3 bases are TGTGCCAGCAGGCCAGGGGGCTCCCGCGCTGAAGCTTTCTTT. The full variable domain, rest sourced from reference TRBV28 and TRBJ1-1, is DVKVTQSSRYLVKRTGEKVFLECVQDMDHENMFWYRQDPGLGLRLIYFSYDVKMKEKGDIPEGYSVSREKKERFSLILESASTNQTSMYLCASRPGGSRAEAFFGQGTRLTVV.

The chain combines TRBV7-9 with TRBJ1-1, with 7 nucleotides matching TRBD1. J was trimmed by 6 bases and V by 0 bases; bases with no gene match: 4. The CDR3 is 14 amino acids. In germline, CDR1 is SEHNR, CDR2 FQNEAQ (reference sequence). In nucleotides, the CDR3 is TGTGCCAGCAGCTTAGCGGGGGACAGAGCTGAAGCTTTCTTT. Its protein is CASSLAGDRAEAFF.

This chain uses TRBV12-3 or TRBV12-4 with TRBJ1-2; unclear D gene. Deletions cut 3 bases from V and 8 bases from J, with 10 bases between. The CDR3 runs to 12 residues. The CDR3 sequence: CASSFSGVGYTF. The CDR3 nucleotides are TGTGCCAGCAGTTTTTCCGGGGTGGGCTACACCTTC.

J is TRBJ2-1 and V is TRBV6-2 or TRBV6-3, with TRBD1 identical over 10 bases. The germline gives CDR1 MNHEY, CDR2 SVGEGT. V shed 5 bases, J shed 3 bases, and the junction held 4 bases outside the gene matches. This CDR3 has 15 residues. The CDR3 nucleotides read TGTGCCAGCAGTCCCGGGACAGGGGTCTACAATGAGCAGTTCTTC. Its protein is CASSPGTGVYNEQFF.

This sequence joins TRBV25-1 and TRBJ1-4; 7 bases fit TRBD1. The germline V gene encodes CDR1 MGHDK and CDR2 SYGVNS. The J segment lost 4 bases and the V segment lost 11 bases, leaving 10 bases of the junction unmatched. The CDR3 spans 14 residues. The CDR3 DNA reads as TGTGCCGGGCTAGTGAGACAGGGTAATGAAAAACTGTTTTTT. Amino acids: CAGLVRQGNEKLFF.

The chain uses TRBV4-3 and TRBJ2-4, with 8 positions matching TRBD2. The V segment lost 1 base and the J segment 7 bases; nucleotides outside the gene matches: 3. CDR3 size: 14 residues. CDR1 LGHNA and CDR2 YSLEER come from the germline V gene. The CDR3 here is CASSQVRGGNIQYF. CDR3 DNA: TGCGCCAGCAGCCAAGTACGGGGGGGGAACATTCAGTACTTC.

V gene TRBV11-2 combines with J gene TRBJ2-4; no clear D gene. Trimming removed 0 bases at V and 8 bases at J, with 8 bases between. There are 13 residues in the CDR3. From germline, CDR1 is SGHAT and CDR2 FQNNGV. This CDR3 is CASSLDRRYIQYF. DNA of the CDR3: TGTGCCAGCAGCTTAGATAGAAGATACATTCAGTACTTC.

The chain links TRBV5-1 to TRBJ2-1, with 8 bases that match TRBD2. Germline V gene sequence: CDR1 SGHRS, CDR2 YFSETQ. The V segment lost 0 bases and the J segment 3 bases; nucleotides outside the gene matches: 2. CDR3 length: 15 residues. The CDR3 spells CASSLAGGDYNEQFF. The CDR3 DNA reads TGCGCCAGCAGCTTGGCCGGGGGGGACTACAATGAGCAGTTCTTC.

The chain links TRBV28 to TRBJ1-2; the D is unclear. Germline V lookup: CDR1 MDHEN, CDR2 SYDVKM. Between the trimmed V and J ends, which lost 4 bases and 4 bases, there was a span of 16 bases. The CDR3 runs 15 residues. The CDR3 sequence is CASSSPTSSSYGYTF. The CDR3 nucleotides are TGTGCCAGCAGTTCCCCCACCTCGAGTAGCTATGGCTACACCTTC.

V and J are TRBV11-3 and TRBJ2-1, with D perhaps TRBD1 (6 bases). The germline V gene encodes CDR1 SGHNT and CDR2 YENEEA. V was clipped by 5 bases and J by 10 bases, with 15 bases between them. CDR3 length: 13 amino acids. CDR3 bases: TGTGCCAGCAGCCCCCAACCAGGGGCCGAGCAGTTCTTC. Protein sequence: CASSPQPGAEQFF.

CDR3 coding DNA: TGTGCCAGCAGCTTAGTACCGGGACAGGGTGCTAATGAAAAACTGTTTTTT. Its translation is CASSLVPGQGANEKLFF. The chain joins TRBV7-8 to TRBJ1-4; 9 nucleotides align to TRBD1. Germline V CDR1 and CDR2: SGHVS, FQNEAQ. J gave up 3 bases and V 1 base, and 6 bases lay outside the gene matches. The CDR3 loop spans 17 amino acids.

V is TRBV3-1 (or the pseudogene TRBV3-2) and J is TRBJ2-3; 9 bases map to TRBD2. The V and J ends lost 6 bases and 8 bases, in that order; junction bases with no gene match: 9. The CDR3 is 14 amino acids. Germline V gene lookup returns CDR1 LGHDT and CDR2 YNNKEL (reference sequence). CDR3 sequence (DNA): TGTGCCAGCAGTCAGGGTCTAGCGGGGACTACGCAGTATTTT. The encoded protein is CASSQGLAGTTQYF.

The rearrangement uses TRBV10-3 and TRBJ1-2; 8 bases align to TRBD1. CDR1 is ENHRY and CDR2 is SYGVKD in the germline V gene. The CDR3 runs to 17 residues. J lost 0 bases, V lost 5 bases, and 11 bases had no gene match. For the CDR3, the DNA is TGTGCCATCAGTCCGGGACAGGAAACTAAAGCTAACTATGGCTACACCTTC. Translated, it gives CAISPGQETKANYGYTF.

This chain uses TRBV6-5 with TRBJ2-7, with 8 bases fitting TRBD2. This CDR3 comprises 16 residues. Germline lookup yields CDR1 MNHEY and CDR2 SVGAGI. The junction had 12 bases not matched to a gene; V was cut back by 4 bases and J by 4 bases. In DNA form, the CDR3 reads TGTGCCAGCAGTTTTCAATTGGGCGGGGGGAAATACGAGCAGTACTTC. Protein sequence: CASSFQLGGGKYEQYF.

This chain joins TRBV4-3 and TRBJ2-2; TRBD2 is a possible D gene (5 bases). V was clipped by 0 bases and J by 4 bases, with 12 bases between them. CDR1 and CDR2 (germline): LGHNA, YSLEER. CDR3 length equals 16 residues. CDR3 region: CASSQDRGQPTGELFF. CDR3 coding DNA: TGCGCCAGCAGCCAAGATAGAGGGCAGCCCACCGGGGAGCTGTTTTTT.

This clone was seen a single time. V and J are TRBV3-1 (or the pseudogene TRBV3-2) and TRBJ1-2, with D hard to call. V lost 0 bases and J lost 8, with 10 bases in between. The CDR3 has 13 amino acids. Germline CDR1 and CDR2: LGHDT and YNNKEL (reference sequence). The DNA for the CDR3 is TGTGCCAGCAGCCAAGAGGTCCCGGGAGGCTACACCTTC. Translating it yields CASSQEVPGGYTF.

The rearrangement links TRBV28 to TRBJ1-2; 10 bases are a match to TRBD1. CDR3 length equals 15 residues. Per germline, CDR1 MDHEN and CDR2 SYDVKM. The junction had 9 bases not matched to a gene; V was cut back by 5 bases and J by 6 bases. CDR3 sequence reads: CASSPGTGVDHGYTF. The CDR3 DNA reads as TGTGCCAGCAGTCCGGGGACAGGGGTCGACCATGGCTACACCTTC.

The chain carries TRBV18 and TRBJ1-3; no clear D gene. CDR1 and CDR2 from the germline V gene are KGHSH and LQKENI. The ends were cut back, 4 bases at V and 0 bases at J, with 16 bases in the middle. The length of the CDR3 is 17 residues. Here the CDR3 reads CASSLSHTTTSGNTIYF. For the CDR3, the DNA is TGTGCCAGCTCACTTTCACACACGACAACCTCTGGAAACACCATATATTTT.

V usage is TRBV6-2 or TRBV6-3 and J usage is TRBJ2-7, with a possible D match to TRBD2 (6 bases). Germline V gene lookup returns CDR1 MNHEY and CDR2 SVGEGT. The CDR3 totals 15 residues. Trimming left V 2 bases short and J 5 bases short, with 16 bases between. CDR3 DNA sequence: TGTGCCAGCAGTTACGAAGTAGCGGTGTTCCACGAGCAGTACTTC. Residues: CASSYEVAVFHEQYF.

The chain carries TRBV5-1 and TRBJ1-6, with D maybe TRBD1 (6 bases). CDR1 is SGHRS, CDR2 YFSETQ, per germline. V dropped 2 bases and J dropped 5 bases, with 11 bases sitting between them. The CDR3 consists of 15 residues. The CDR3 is CASSFRDTNNSPLHF. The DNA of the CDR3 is TGCGCCAGCAGCTTCCGGGACACCAATAATTCACCCCTCCACTTT.

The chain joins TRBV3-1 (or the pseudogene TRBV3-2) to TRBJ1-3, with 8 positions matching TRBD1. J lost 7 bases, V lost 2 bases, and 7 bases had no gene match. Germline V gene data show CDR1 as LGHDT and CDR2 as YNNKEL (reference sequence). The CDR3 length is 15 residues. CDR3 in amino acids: CASSQWDRRWNTIYF. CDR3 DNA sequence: TGTGCCAGCAGCCAATGGGACAGGAGGTGGAACACCATATATTTT.